These T cell receptor beta chains were read from a single sample in a study of radiotherapy plus CTLA-4 blockade in lung cancer. Generated by immunoSEQ multiplex PCR, the TCRdb table keeps only in-frame clones and is missing some. Here the sample spans roughly 93,000 clones, around four fifths being singletons. Sequenced here: peripheral blood, sampled from a patient treated with radiotherapy plus ipilimumab. Receptors originate from a human donor with non-small cell lung cancer who had a partial response to radiotherapy plus ipilimumab. The CDR3 runs from the conserved cysteine through the conserved F or W. D genes are given only for firm matches. Clone size appears in some rows only: once, few, many, or a class for an expanded clone.

V	length	size	J	D	CDR3	DNA
TRBV5-4	16	-	TRBJ2-5	-	CASSLRTAPFQETQYF	TGTGCCAGCAGCTTGAGGACAGCGCCGTTCCAAGAGACCCAGTACTTC
TRBV5-1	17	-	TRBJ1-3	-	CASSLDMSGYEGNTIYF	TGCGCCAGCAGCTTGGATATGTCAGGGTACGAAGGAAACACCATATATTTT
TRBV19	13	-	TRBJ2-2	-	CASGKAGTGELFF	TGTGCCAGTGGGAAGGCGGGTACCGGGGAGCTGTTTTTT
TRBV9	16	-	TRBJ2-1	TRBD2	CASSDSTSGTWLGQFF	TGTGCCAGCAGCGACTCGACTAGCGGGACCTGGCTGGGGCAGTTCTTC
TRBV27	15	-	TRBJ1-5	-	CASSPQGGGNQPQHF	TGTGCCAGCAGTCCCCAGGGAGGGGGCAATCAGCCCCAGCATTTT
TRBV5-1	14	-	TRBJ2-7	-	CASSLDGGPYEQYF	TGCGCCAGCAGCTTGGATGGCGGCCCCTACGAGCAGTACTTC
TRBV28	15	-	TRBJ2-6	-	CASTTGSPGANVLTF	TGTGCCAGTACAACAGGCTCCCCTGGGGCCAACGTCCTGACTTTC
TRBV7-2	15	few	TRBJ2-1	TRBD2	CASTRLAGGFNEQFF	TGTGCCAGCACGCGACTAGCGGGGGGCTTCAATGAGCAGTTCTTC
TRBV7-8	15	-	TRBJ2-2	-	CASMVGGVGTGELFF	TGTGCCAGCATGGTGGGCGGGGTGGGCACCGGGGAGCTGTTTTTT
TRBV11-2	13	-	TRBJ2-7	-	CASSSYIEVEQYF	TGTGCCAGCAGCTCGTACATAGAGGTCGAGCAGTACTTC